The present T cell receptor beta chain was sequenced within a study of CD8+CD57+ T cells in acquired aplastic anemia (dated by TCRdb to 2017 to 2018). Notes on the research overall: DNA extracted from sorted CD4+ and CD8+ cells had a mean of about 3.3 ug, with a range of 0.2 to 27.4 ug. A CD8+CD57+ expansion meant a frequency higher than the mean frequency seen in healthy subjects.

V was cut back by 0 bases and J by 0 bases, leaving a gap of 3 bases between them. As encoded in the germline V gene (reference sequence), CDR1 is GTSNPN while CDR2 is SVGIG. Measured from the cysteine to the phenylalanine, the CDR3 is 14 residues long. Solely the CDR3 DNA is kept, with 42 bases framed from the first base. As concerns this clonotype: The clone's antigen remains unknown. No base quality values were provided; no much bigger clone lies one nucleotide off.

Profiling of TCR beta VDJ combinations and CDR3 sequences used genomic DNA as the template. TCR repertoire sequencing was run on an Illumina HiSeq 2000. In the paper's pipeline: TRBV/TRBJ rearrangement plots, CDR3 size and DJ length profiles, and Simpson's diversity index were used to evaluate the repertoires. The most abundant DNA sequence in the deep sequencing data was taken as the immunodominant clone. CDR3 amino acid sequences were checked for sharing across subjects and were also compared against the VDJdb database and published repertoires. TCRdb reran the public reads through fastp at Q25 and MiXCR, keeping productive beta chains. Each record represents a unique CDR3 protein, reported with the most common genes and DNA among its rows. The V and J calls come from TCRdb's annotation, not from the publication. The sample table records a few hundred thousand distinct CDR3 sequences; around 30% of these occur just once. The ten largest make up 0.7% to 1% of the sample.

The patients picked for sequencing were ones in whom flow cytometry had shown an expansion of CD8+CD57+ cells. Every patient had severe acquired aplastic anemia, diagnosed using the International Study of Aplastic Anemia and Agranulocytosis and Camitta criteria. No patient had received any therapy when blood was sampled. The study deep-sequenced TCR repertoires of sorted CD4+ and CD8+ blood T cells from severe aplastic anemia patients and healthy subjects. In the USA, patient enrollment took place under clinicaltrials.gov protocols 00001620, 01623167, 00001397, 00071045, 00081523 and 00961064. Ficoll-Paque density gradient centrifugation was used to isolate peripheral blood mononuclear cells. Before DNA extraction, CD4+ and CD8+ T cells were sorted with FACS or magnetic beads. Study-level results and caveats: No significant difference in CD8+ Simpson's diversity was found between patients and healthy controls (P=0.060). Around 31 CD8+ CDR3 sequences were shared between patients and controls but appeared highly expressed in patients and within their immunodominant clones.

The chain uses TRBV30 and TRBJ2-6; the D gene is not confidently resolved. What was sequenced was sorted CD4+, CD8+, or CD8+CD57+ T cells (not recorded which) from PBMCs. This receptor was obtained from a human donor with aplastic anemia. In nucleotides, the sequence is TGTGCCTGGAGTGTCAGCTCTGGGGCCAACGTCCTGACTTTC. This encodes CAWSVSSGANVLTF.